Given below is one T cell receptor beta chain in context. These data come from a study of blood T cell repertoires in COVID-19. The overall study: COVID-19 samples, acute and convalescent, were from the United States, Italy and Spain.

Per the original data handling: Scientists estimated how many nucleated cells there were by amplifying reference gene primers. The data were produced by immunoSEQ multiplex PCR, yet TCRdb's version contains in-frame clones alone and is incomplete. Clone size and the V and J calls come from that table; the DNA yielded D and trimming. The sample gives under 200,000 clones, approximately 87% of which show up once; over 9.5% is in the top ten. This CDR3 is built from 16 residues. Trimming left V 3 bases short and J 2 bases short, with 14 bases between. Germline V CDR1 and CDR2: LNHDA, SQIVND (reference sequence).

The gene calls are TRBV19 and TRBJ1-5; D is perhaps TRBD1 (5 bases). The source is a woman aged 60-75 years with COVID-19, enrolled during active disease. The sequenced sample consisted of peripheral blood. The CDR3 DNA follows: TGTGCCAGTAGTATCCAGGGCGCGGGAGGCAATCAGCCCCAGCATTTT. Its protein is CASSIQGAGGNQPQHF.